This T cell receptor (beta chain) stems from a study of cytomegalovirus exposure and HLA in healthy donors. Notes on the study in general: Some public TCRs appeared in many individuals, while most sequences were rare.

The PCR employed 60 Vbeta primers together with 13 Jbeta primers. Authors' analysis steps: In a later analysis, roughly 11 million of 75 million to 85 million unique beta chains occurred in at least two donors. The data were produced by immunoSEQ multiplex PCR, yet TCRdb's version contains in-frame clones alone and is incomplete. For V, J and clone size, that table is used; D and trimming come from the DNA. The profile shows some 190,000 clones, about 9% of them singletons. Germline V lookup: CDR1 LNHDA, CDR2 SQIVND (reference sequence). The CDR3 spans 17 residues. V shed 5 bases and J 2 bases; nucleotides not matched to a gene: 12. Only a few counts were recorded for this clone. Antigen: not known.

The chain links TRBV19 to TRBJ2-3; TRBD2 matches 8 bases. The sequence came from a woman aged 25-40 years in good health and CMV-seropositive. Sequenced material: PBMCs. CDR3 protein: CASSRSGSVSSTDTQYF. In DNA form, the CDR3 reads TGTGCCAGTAGTCGAAGCGGGAGCGTCTCTTCCACAGATACGCAGTATTTT.